The subject of this entry is one T cell receptor (beta chain). Its antigen is not known. Making the TCR beta libraries involved quantitative 5'-RACE with molecular barcodes. TCRdb called the 5' RACE reads again in MiXCR, with one record for every CDR3 protein. The table lists 230,000 or so distinct CDR3 sequences, roughly a quarter of them singletons, with more than 0.6% in the top ten. This sample is part of a study of CD8 T cells in ankylosing spondylitis. Study-level findings and limits: Matched ankylosing spondylitis synovial fluid reportedly contained a significantly enriched population of disease-linked clones.

The sequencing input was blood, either unsorted or a sorted T cell fraction (not recorded which). The sequence derives from a male donor with ankylosing spondylitis or in good health (not recorded which).

CDR3 amino acids: CAISEGSRGTDTQYF. Written as DNA, the CDR3 is TGTGCCATCAGTGAAGGGTCCCGGGGCACAGATACGCAGTATTTT. The chain is built from TRBV10-3 and TRBJ2-3; D remains unclear. The V end lost 3 bases, the J end lost 1 base, and 11 bases lay between the germline ends. The CDR3 covers 15 residues. From germline, CDR1 is ENHRY and CDR2 SYGVKD.